The next 32 T cell receptor beta chains were all read from a single sample in a study of pediatric ulcerative colitis. The protocol was immunoSEQ multiplex PCR, while the TCRdb copy is restricted to in-frame clones and leaves out a portion. The data show about 14,000 clones, with just under 90% seen just once and over 0.9% held by the top ten. The sequencing sample was made of blood. Receptors originate from a boy between 10 and 17 years old with moderate ulcerative colitis.

The gene calls are TRBV4-3 and TRBJ2-5, with D perhaps being TRBD1 or TRBD2 (6 bases each). Germline-derived CDR1 and CDR2 are LGHNA and YSLEER. V lost 4 bases and J lost 2, with 14 bases in between. The CDR3 covers 15 residues. CDR3 nucleotides: TGCGCCAGCAGCCTAGGAGGGGGTCATCAAGAGACCCAGTACTTC. It codes for CASSLGGGHQETQYF.

By its share, this clone is medium-sized. The chain couples TRBV9 to TRBJ2-1; TRBD2 aligns across 7 bases. Trimming took 4 bases from V and 1 from J; bases not matched to a gene: 17. The CDR3 is 19 amino acids. Germline loops: CDR1 SGDLS, CDR2 YYNGEE. The CDR3 protein is CASSPDGGGTLRSYNEQFF. Here the CDR3 DNA reads TGTGCCAGCAGCCCAGATGGCGGGGGTACCTTACGGTCCTACAATGAGCAGTTCTTC. The full variable domain, in which reference TRBV9 and TRBJ2-1 provide the parts outside the CDR3, is DSGVTQTPKHLITATGQRVTLRCSPRSGDLSVYWYQQSLDQGLQFLIQYYNGEERAKGNILERFSAQQFPDLHSELNLSSLELGDSALYFCASSPDGGGTLRSYNEQFFGPGTRLTVL.

The chain carries TRBV15 and TRBJ2-3; the match to TRBD1 covers 7 bases. From germline, CDR1 is LNHNV and CDR2 YYDKDF (reference sequence). The ends lost 5 bases at V and 4 bases at J; junction bases unmatched: 12. The length of the CDR3 is 16 residues. The CDR3 here is CATSGRQGSGSDTQYF. DNA of the CDR3: TGTGCCACCAGCGGTCGACAGGGAAGTGGGTCAGATACGCAGTATTTT.

This clone was seen a handful of times. The V gene is TRBV7-9, the J gene TRBJ1-2, with D possibly matching TRBD1 (5 bases). V gave up 1 base and J gave up 7 bases, with 13 bases separating them. Germline V gene lookup returns CDR1 SEHNR and CDR2 FQNEAQ (reference sequence). This CDR3 spans 14 amino acids. CDR3 nucleotide sequence: TGTGCCAGCAGCTTAGAGGAGGGGCTGGGTGGCTACACCTTC. This gives the protein CASSLEEGLGGYTF.

The chain is built from TRBV28 and TRBJ1-5; D ambiguous. This CDR3 is built from 16 residues. Germline CDR1 is MDHEN and CDR2 is SYDVKM. Between the trimmed V and J ends, which lost 3 bases and 5 bases, there was a span of 17 bases. The CDR3 nucleotides are TGTGCCAGCAGTTTCTCCGGATCCACCGGTTATCAGCCCCAGCATTTT. Amino acid sequence: CASSFSGSTGYQPQHF.

This sequence joins TRBV2 and TRBJ2-3; 11 bases line up with TRBD2. V gave up 2 bases and J gave up 5 bases; unmatched junction bases: 6. The CDR3 consists of 16 residues. In germline, CDR1 is SNHLY, CDR2 FYNNEI. The CDR3 protein is CASSEFSGGAEDTQYF. The CDR3 DNA reads TGTGCCAGCAGTGAATTTAGCGGGGGGGCAGAAGATACGCAGTATTTT. The full variable domain, with the rest looked up from reference TRBV2 and TRBJ2-3, is EPEVTQTPSHQVTQMGQEVILRCVPISNHLYFYWYRQILGQKVEFLVSFYNNEISEKSEIFDDQFSVERPDGSNFTLKIRSTKLEDSAMYFCASSEFSGGAEDTQYFGPGTRLTVL.

The chain recombines TRBV2 with TRBJ2-2, with D perhaps assigned TRBD1 or TRBD2 (5 bases each). Looked up from germline, CDR1 is SNHLY and CDR2 is FYNNEI. This CDR3 is 13 amino acids long. Trimming shortened V by 6 bases and J by 7 bases, and 12 bases separated the two germline ends. The CDR3 is CASSDGGSGELFF. CDR3 DNA: TGTGCCAGCAGCGATGGGGGTAGCGGGGAGCTGTTTTTT.

This clone has just a few counts. The chain is built from TRBV2 and TRBJ1-1; TRBD1 agrees at 7 bases. This CDR3 comprises 14 residues. Trimming took 8 bases from V and 5 from J; bases not matched to a gene: 11. Germline CDR1 reads SNHLY; CDR2 reads FYNNEI. The CDR3 nucleotides read TGTGCCAGCCGCGACAGGGTCTTGGGTACTGAAGCTTTCTTT. Protein: CASRDRVLGTEAFF.

The rearrangement joins TRBV19 to TRBJ2-1, with no clear D. Germline CDR1 is LNHDA and CDR2 is SQIVND (reference sequence). V gave up 3 bases and J gave up 9 bases, with 9 bases separating them. The CDR3 covers 12 residues. The CDR3 region is CASSMAAGEQFF. CDR3 in DNA: TGTGCCAGTAGTATGGCGGCCGGTGAGCAGTTCTTC.

This chain joins TRBV10-3 and TRBJ2-2, with TRBD1 as a possible D gene (5 bases). The V and J ends lost 2 bases and 8 bases respectively, with 12 bases between them. CDR3 size: 14 residues. Germline V gene data show CDR1 as ENHRY and CDR2 as SYGVKD. The CDR3, as DNA: TGTGCCATCAGTGAGATCGGCCAGGGAGGGGAGCTGTTTTTT. Its protein is CAISEIGQGGELFF.

In this sample, this clone turned up a few times. The chain has TRBV5-1 and TRBJ1-1, with D possibly being TRBD1 (6 bases). The CDR3 runs 14 residues. Trimming left V 0 bases short and J 1 base short, with 7 bases between. The germline V gene encodes CDR1 SGHRS and CDR2 YFSETQ. As DNA, the CDR3 is TGCGCCAGCAGCTTGGAGGGACAGAACACTGAAGCTTTCTTT. It codes for CASSLEGQNTEAFF. Using reference TRBV5-1 and TRBJ1-1 for the parts outside the CDR3, the full variable domain is KAGVTQTPRYLIKTRGQQVTLSCSPISGHRSVSWYQQTPGQGLQFLFEYFSETQRNKGNFPGRFSGRQFSNSRSEMNVSTLELGDSALYLCASSLEGQNTEAFFGQGTRLTVV.

This chain joins TRBV7-3 and TRBJ2-5, with TRBD1 matching 7 bases. Trimming took 0 bases from V and 9 from J; bases not matched to a gene: 10. This CDR3 spans 15 amino acids. CDR1 and CDR2 from the germline V gene are SGHTA and FQGTGA. The CDR3 DNA follows: TGTGCCAGCAGCTTAACAGACAGGGCAGGGGGTGCCCAGTACTTC. It encodes CASSLTDRAGGAQYF.

V usage is TRBV18 and J usage is TRBJ1-2, with a possible D match to TRBD1 (6 bases). CDR3 length: 15 amino acids. Germline V lookup: CDR1 KGHSH, CDR2 LQKENI. V lost 2 bases to trimming and J lost 0 bases, with 10 bases between them. DNA of the CDR3: TGTGCCAGCTCACCAGACAGGACCTCTAACTATGGCTACACCTTC. Encoded protein: CASSPDRTSNYGYTF.

The chain is built from TRBV4-1 and TRBJ2-5; perhaps TRBD2 as D (5 bases). The CDR3 is 15 residues long. The germline CDR1 and CDR2 sequences are MGHRA and YSYEKL. V was shortened by 2 bases and J by 0 bases, with 10 bases between the two germline ends. This CDR3 is CASSQSPGYQETQYF. The CDR3 nucleotides are TGCGCCAGCAGCCAAAGTCCGGGGTACCAAGAGACCCAGTACTTC.

This clone was counted once. The chain is built from TRBV2 and TRBJ2-5; 11 nucleotides agree with TRBD2. From germline, CDR1 is SNHLY and CDR2 FYNNEI. This CDR3 is 17 amino acids long. Trimming cost V 3 bases and J 5 bases; bases outside gene matches: 11. CDR3 protein: CASSDLGLAGGGETQYF. CDR3 nucleotides: TGTGCCAGCAGTGATCTTGGGCTAGCGGGGGGCGGGGAGACCCAGTACTTC.

The CDR3: CASSRPDRGRVYEQFF. CDR3 nucleotide sequence: TGTGCCAGCAGCCGTCCTGACAGGGGGCGGGTTTATGAGCAGTTCTTC. J is TRBJ2-1 and V is TRBV28, with 10 nucleotides matching TRBD1. The CDR3 is 16 amino acids. CDR1 is MDHEN and CDR2 is SYDVKM in the germline V gene. With V trimmed by 6 bases and J by 8 bases, 13 bases remained unmatched.

The genes are TRBV19 and TRBJ2-6; tentative D call: TRBD2 (5 bases). The CDR3 is made up of 15 amino acids. Germline CDR1 is LNHDA and CDR2 is SQIVND (reference sequence). Deletions cut 5 bases from V and 0 bases from J, with 8 bases between. The CDR3 protein is CASSYGSSGANVLTF. DNA of the CDR3: TGTGCCAGTAGTTATGGGAGCTCTGGGGCCAACGTCCTGACTTTC.

This chain uses TRBV5-5 with TRBJ2-1; a weak D match, TRBD1 (5 bases). Trimming took 2 bases from V and 8 from J, leaving 8 bases between them. Germline CDR1 SGHKS, CDR2 YYEKEE (reference sequence). This CDR3 has 12 amino acids. The CDR3 loop is CASSFIRDEQFF. CDR3 DNA: TGTGCCAGCAGCTTTATCAGGGATGAGCAGTTCTTC.

This chain links TRBV4-1 with TRBJ2-7; TRBD1 might be the D (5 bases). The CDR3 loop spans 16 amino acids. Trimming took off 2 bases at V and 2 bases at J, with 16 bases between the two ends. Looked up from germline, CDR1 is MGHRA and CDR2 is YSYEKL. The CDR3 DNA reads as TGCGCCAGCAGCCAAACCCCGTTAGGGGTCCCCTACGAGCAGTACTTC. It yields the protein CASSQTPLGVPYEQYF.

The chain employs TRBV6-5 and TRBJ2-2, with D perhaps matching TRBD1 (6 bases). There are 14 residues in the CDR3. CDR1 and CDR2 from the germline V gene are MNHEY and SVGAGI. Deletions cut 5 bases from V and 4 bases from J, with 11 bases between. The CDR3 sequence: CASSGQRGTGELFF. DNA of the CDR3: TGTGCCAGCAGTGGACAGCGAGGCACCGGGGAGCTGTTTTTT.

The chain couples TRBV19 to TRBJ2-7, with TRBD2 matching 12 bases. Germline CDR1 reads LNHDA; CDR2 reads SQIVND (reference sequence). CDR3 size: 15 residues. The J segment lost 2 bases and the V segment lost 5 bases, leaving 4 bases of the junction unmatched. CDR3 nucleotide sequence: TGTGCCAGTAGTGTCGGACTAGCGGGAACCTACGAGCAGTACTTC. It translates to CASSVGLAGTYEQYF.

The chain joins TRBV19 to TRBJ2-1; no clear D. Trimming shortened V by 2 bases and J by 0 bases, and 8 bases separated the two germline ends. Per germline, CDR1 LNHDA and CDR2 SQIVND (reference sequence). The length of the CDR3 is 15 residues. CDR3 protein: CASSITPDSYNEQFF. The CDR3 bases are TGTGCCAGTAGTATAACGCCGGACTCCTACAATGAGCAGTTCTTC.

This rearrangement joins TRBV10-3 to TRBJ2-7; TRBD2 might be the D (5 bases). Germline V CDR1 and CDR2: ENHRY, SYGVKD. The V end lost 4 bases, the J end lost 0 bases, and 10 bases lay between the germline ends. The length of the CDR3 is 14 residues. The DNA for the CDR3 is TGTGCCATCAGTGGGGCGGGTCCCTCCTACGAGCAGTACTTC. This sequence encodes CAISGAGPSYEQYF.

This sequence joins TRBV19 and TRBJ2-3; TRBD2 is a possible D gene (6 bases). V was pared by 4 bases and J by 0 bases, with 14 bases between. The CDR3 is made up of 16 amino acids. Germline CDR1 LNHDA, CDR2 SQIVND (reference sequence). The CDR3 coding sequence is TGTGCCAGTAGTAGATTTAGCGGATTTAGCACAGATACGCAGTATTTT. Its translation is CASSRFSGFSTDTQYF.

The chain combines TRBV28 with TRBJ1-2; 7 nucleotides align to TRBD1. The length of the CDR3 is 13 residues. V gave up 2 bases and J gave up 3 bases; unmatched junction bases: 0. Germline CDR1 MDHEN, CDR2 SYDVKM. Here the CDR3 DNA reads TGTGCCAGCAGTTTAGGGACAGACTATGGCTACACCTTC. It is translated as CASSLGTDYGYTF.

The chain is built from TRBV5-6 and TRBJ1-5; D call uncertain. Germline-derived CDR1 and CDR2 are SGHDT and YYEEEE. This CDR3 comprises 16 residues. Trimming shortened V by 0 bases and J by 3 bases, and 13 bases separated the two germline ends. CDR3 DNA: TGTGCCAGCAGCTTGGCCTACCCAGACCCCAATCAGCCCCAGCATTTT. As protein: CASSLAYPDPNQPQHF.

The chain employs TRBV21-1 and TRBJ1-4; the DNA was not compared with TRBD1, the D call given in the table. TRBV21-1 is a documented pseudogene. The CDR3 sequence is 20 residues long. The CDR3 sequence: CASSPNKGTTQHGTNEKLFF. CDR3 DNA sequence: TGTGCCAGCAGCCCAAATAAGGGGACAACTCAGCACGGGACTAATGAAAAACTGTTTTTT.

V and J are TRBV4-2 and TRBJ2-7; 9 bases align to TRBD2. CDR3 length: 16 amino acids. The trim removed 4 bases at V and 5 bases at J, leaving 12 bases unmatched. Germline lookup yields CDR1 LGHNA and CDR2 YNFKEQ. In nucleotides, the CDR3 is TGTGCCAGCAGCCCGAAATGGACTAGCGAAGGCGACGAGCAGTACTTC. It is translated as CASSPKWTSEGDEQYF.

This chain links TRBV7-3 with TRBJ2-6, with TRBD2 matching 12 bases. Germline V gene data show CDR1 as SGHTA and CDR2 as FQGTGA. The CDR3 contains 20 residues. J lost 0 bases, V lost 5 bases, and 11 bases had no gene match. The CDR3 bases are TGTGCCAGCAGCCCTAGAGGACTAGCGGGGACATACTCTGGGGCCAACGTCCTGACTTTC. Protein: CASSPRGLAGTYSGANVLTF. The whole variable domain, remainder taken from reference TRBV7-3 and TRBJ2-6, is GAGVSQTPSNKVTEKGKYVELRCDPISGHTALYWYRQSLGQGPEFLIYFQGTGAADDSGLPNDRFFAVRPEGSVSTLKIQRTERGDSAVYLCASSPRGLAGTYSGANVLTFGAGSRLTVL.

V usage is TRBV7-2 and J usage is TRBJ2-3; D is unclear. Trimming removed 5 bases from V and 4 bases from J, with 13 bases in between. This CDR3 spans 14 amino acids. CDR1 is SGHTA and CDR2 is FQGNSA in the germline V gene. The CDR3 is CASSITPRPDTQYF. The CDR3 DNA follows: TGTGCCAGCAGCATCACGCCCCGGCCAGATACGCAGTATTTT.

V is TRBV7-2 and J is TRBJ1-1; no clear D. Per germline, CDR1 SGHTA and CDR2 FQGNSA. The CDR3 contains 14 residues. The ends were cut back, 5 bases at V and 0 bases at J, with 10 bases in the middle. The CDR3 DNA sequence: TGTGCCAGCAGCCTAAGGGTGCTGAACACTGAAGCTTTCTTT. Protein sequence: CASSLRVLNTEAFF. Together with reference TRBV7-2 and TRBJ1-1, the CDR3 gives the full variable domain: GAGVSQSPSNKVTEKGKDVELRCDPISGHTALYWYRQSLGQGLEFLIYFQGNSAPDKSGLPSDRFSAERTGGSVSTLTIQRTQQEDSAVYLCASSLRVLNTEAFFGQGTRLTVV.

This clone occurred a few times. This chain uses TRBV19 with TRBJ2-1, with 9 bases fitting TRBD1. CDR1 and CDR2 (germline): LNHDA, SQIVND (reference sequence). This CDR3 spans 12 amino acids. With V trimmed by 10 bases and J by 6 bases, 4 bases remained unmatched. This CDR3 reads CATRTGVNEQFF. DNA of the CDR3: TGTGCCACCCGGACAGGGGTCAATGAGCAGTTCTTC.